This T cell receptor (beta chain) was documented in a study of shared clonotypes between healthy human individuals. Study conclusions and caveats: Represented diversity, genetic and exposure-history alike, was limited by few donors. The naive CD4 repertoires of several donors were compared, and 5% to 6.5% of clonotypes were shared.

Around 220 ng DNA, 30,000 to 35,000 T cell genomes, went into each sorted-subset replicate PCR. The protocol was immunoSEQ multiplex PCR, while the TCRdb copy is restricted to in-frame clones and leaves out a portion. The sample comprises roughly 2,000,000 clones, 93% of which are singletons, and around 1.7% rests with the top ten. Selected positively for CCR7 and CD45RO-negative, naive CD8 cells excluded terminally differentiated effector memory CD45RA+ cells. This CDR3 region has 16 residues. The junction had 9 bases not matched to a gene; V was cut back by 0 bases and J by 5 bases. Per the germline V gene, CDR1 is ENHRY and CDR2 is SYGVKD. Points on this clone: The antigen is undetermined.

Sequencing input: naive CD8+ T cells from PBMCs. The clonotype was recovered from a man aged 18 to 30 in good health. Some clones in this sample may be carry-over from other donors' samples. The V call is TRBV10-3, the J call TRBJ2-7; 8 nucleotides align to TRBD2. The chain's CDR3 is CAISESTSGFADEQYF. CDR3 DNA sequence: TGTGCCATCAGTGAGTCAACTAGCGGTTTCGCTGACGAGCAGTACTTC.